The 15 T cell receptor beta chains listed next were all sequenced from one sample in a study of T cell repertoires in cytomegalovirus infection. Their antigens are not known. TCRdb re-called the reads through MiXCR, storing one row per CDR3 protein. Of 140,000 to 150,000 distinct CDR3 sequences listed, more than 30% were seen once; the top ten hold 45% to 55%. The starting material was CD8+ T cells from cultured PBMCs, obtained from culture after CMV antigen stimulation. These receptors were taken from a human donor in good health (CMV status not recorded). Some clones in this sample may be carry-over from other donors' samples.

The chain has TRBV12-3 or TRBV12-4 and TRBJ1-5; D is ambiguous. V was shortened by 1 base and J by 8 bases, with 9 bases between the two germline ends. This CDR3 spans 13 amino acids. The CDR3 nucleotides are TGTGCCAGCAGTTTAGTTCCCCGGGAGCCCCAGCATTTT. Translating gives CASSLVPREPQHF.

This rearrangement joins TRBV6-1 to TRBJ2-1, with TRBD2 matching over 10 bases. V lost 5 bases, J lost 2 bases, and 9 bases stayed unmatched. Per the germline V gene, CDR1 is MNHNS and CDR2 is SASEGT. The CDR3 totals 17 residues. CDR3 sequence (DNA): TGTGCCAGCAGTCCTAGACTAGCGGGCTTTCCCTACAATGAGCAGTTCTTC. This encodes CASSPRLAGFPYNEQFF.

This clonotype was counted a few times. The chain joins TRBV19 to TRBJ1-5; unclear D gene. Between the trimmed V and J ends, which lost 6 bases and 2 bases, there was a span of 8 bases. The germline CDR1 and CDR2 sequences are LNHDA and SQIVND (reference sequence). The CDR3 is 13 amino acids. The CDR3 protein is CASSNGGNQPQHF. Here the CDR3 DNA reads TGTGCCAGTAGCAACGGAGGCAATCAGCCCCAGCATTTT.

The chain employs TRBV19 and TRBJ2-1, with 11 positions matching TRBD2. Germline V lookup: CDR1 LNHDA, CDR2 SQIVND (reference sequence). The trim removed 3 bases at V and 4 bases at J, leaving 5 bases unmatched. The CDR3 consists of 16 residues. CDR3 sequence (DNA): TGTGCCAGTAGTATTCTAGCGGGGGGCGGTTACAATGAGCAGTTCTTC. It specifies CASSILAGGGYNEQFF.

The gene calls are TRBV20-1 and TRBJ1-2, with D unclear. The germline V gene encodes CDR1 DFQATT and CDR2 SNEGSKA (reference sequence). V gave up 3 bases and J gave up 2 bases, with 19 bases separating them. The CDR3 is 16 residues long. The CDR3 region has the DNA TGCAGTGCTAGTGGCGGCTCCCTGAGGGCCAACTATGGCTACACCTTC. Protein product: CSASGGSLRANYGYTF.

V is TRBV7-4 and J is TRBJ2-2; D is uncertain. The CDR3 spans 10 residues. From germline, CDR1 is SGHVT and CDR2 SQSDAQ. Trimming cost V 5 bases and J 5 bases, with 0 bases left between them. The CDR3 loop is CASSTGELFF. CDR3 bases: TGTGCCAGCAGCACCGGGGAGCTGTTTTTT.

This rearrangement joins TRBV6-1 to TRBJ1-1; D gene uncertain. The CDR3 totals 13 residues. Germline-derived CDR1 and CDR2 are MNHNS and SASEGT. V lost 4 bases and J lost 4, with 10 bases in between. The CDR3 region is CASSGVGGTEAFF. The CDR3 DNA reads as TGTGCCAGCAGTGGAGTTGGAGGCACTGAAGCTTTCTTT.

The chain carries TRBV19 and TRBJ1-5; D gene uncertain. Germline lookup yields CDR1 LNHDA and CDR2 SQIVND (reference sequence). V lost 3 bases and J lost 1, with 7 bases in between. This CDR3 comprises 14 residues. CDR3 amino acids: CASSIGRSNQPQHF. The CDR3 region has the DNA TGTGCCAGTAGTATCGGCAGAAGCAATCAGCCCCAGCATTTT.

This clonotype was seen many times. The chain recombines TRBV7-2 with TRBJ2-3; D not resolved. CDR1 SGHTA and CDR2 FQGNSA come from the germline V gene. The CDR3 length is 12 residues. Trimming cost V 5 bases and J 6 bases, with 9 bases left between them. CDR3: CASSLGPDTQYF. CDR3 in DNA: TGTGCCAGCAGCCTCGGGCCCGATACGCAGTATTTT.

For this clonotype: No conserved phenylalanine or tryptophan ends this CDR3, so it is likely a read error. This rearrangement joins TRBV27 to TRBJ2-1; D perhaps matches TRBD1 (5 bases). The CDR3 length is 13 residues. Germline V CDR1 and CDR2: MNHEY, SMNVEV (reference sequence). The V end lost 0 bases, the J end lost 8 bases, and 8 bases lay between the germline ends. CDR3 sequence (DNA): TGTGCCAGCAGTTTATCCAGGGCTGATGAGCAGTTCCTC. This gives the protein CASSLSRADEQFL.

This clonotype was counted ten times or more. V usage is TRBV7-8 and J usage is TRBJ2-1, with D uncertain. The CDR3 extends over 15 amino acids. CDR1 SGHVS and CDR2 FQNEAQ come from the germline V gene. The V gene lost 1 base and the J gene lost 2 bases, with 9 bases spanning the gap. The CDR3 bases are TGTGCCAGCAGCTTAGGGAGTCCGCCCTACAATGAGCAGTTCTTC. It translates to CASSLGSPPYNEQFF.

The chain recombines TRBV3-1 with TRBJ1-3; TRBD1 might be the D (5 bases). CDR3 length: 18 amino acids. CDR1 is LGHDT and CDR2 is YNNKEL in the germline V gene (reference sequence). Trimming pared 3 bases from V and 4 bases from J, leaving 22 bases between. Here the CDR3 DNA reads TGTGCCAGCAGCCAGGTTGCATCCAGGGATCGGAGCGGAAACACCATATATTTT. Translated, it gives CASSQVASRDRSGNTIYF.

This chain joins TRBV7-6 and TRBJ2-2, with D hard to call. The V and J ends lost 3 bases and 10 bases respectively, with 9 bases between them. The CDR3 sequence is 12 residues long. CDR1 is SGHVS and CDR2 is FNYEAQ in the germline V gene. In DNA form, the CDR3 reads TGTGCCAGCAGCTTTAATTCTGAGGAGCTGTTTTTT. Translated: CASSFNSEELFF.

This chain joins TRBV12-3 or TRBV12-4 and TRBJ2-1; 7 nucleotides align to TRBD1. The CDR3 loop spans 14 amino acids. Trimming removed 5 bases from V and 4 bases from J; junction bases left unmatched: 5. The CDR3 loop is CASSPGQRYNEQFF. Written as DNA, the CDR3 is TGTGCCAGCAGTCCGGGACAGAGATACAATGAGCAGTTCTTC.

V and J are TRBV6-2 or TRBV6-3 and TRBJ1-1; unclear D gene. The CDR3 covers 13 residues. The V gene's germline CDR1 is MNHEY and CDR2 SVGEGT. With 0 bases removed from V and 4 bases from J, the gap between germline ends came to 6 bases. The CDR3 reads CASSYSLGTEAFF. CDR3 bases: TGTGCCAGCAGTTACTCATTGGGCACTGAAGCTTTCTTT.